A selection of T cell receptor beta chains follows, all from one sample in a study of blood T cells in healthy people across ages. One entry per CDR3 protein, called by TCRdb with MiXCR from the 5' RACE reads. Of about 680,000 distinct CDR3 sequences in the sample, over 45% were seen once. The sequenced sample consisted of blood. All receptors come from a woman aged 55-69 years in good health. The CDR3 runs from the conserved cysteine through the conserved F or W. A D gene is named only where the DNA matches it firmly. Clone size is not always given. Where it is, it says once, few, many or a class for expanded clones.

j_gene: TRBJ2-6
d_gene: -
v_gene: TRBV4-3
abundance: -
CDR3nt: TGCGCCAGCAGCCAAGACGCCTACTCTGGGGCCAACGTCCTGACTTTC
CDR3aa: CASSQDAYSGANVLTF

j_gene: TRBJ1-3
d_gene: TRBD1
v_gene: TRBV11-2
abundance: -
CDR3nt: TGTGCCAGCAGCTTACGGACAGGGGGCTCTGGAAACACCATATATTTT
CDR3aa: CASSLRTGGSGNTIYF

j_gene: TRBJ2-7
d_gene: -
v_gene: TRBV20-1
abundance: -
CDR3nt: TGCAGTGCGGAGGGCCGGGGGAAGGGAACGGACGAGCAGTACTTC
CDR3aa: CSAEGRGKGTDEQYF

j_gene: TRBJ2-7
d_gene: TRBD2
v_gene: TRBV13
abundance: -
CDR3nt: TGTGCCAGCAGCTTAGGCCGGGACTACCCCTACGAGCAGTACTTC
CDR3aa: CASSLGRDYPYEQYF

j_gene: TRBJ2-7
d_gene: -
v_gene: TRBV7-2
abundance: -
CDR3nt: TGTGCCAGCAGCGTAGACAGGTCCTACGAGCAGTACTTC
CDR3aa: CASSVDRSYEQYF

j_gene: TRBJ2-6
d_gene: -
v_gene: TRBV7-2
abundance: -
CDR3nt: TGTGCCAGCAGCTTAAGGGGGGCTGGACCCACAGGGGCCAACGTCCTGACTTTC
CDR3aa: CASSLRGAGPTGANVLTF

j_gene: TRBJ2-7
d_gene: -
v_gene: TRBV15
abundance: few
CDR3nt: TGTGCCACCAGCAGAGAGTGGACCAACTACGAGCAGTACTTC
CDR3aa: CATSREWTNYEQYF

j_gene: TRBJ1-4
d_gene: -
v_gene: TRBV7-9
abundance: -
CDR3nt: TGTGCCAGCAGCTTAGAGGGAGGAAGGGTTGGGGAAAAACTGTTTTTT
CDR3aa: CASSLEGGRVGEKLFF

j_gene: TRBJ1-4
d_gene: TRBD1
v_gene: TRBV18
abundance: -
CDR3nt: TGTGCCAGCTCACCTCGGACAGGGGATGAAAAACTGTTTTTT
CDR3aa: CASSPRTGDEKLFF

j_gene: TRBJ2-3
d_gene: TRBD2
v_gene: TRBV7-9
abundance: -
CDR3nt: TGTGCCAGCAGCTCGACTAGCGGGAGGCGGGGAGATACGCAGTATTTT
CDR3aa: CASSSTSGRRGDTQYF

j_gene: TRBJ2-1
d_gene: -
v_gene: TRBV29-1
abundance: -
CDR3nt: TGCAGCGTGGGCCACTACAATGAGCAGTTCTTC
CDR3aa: CSVGHYNEQFF

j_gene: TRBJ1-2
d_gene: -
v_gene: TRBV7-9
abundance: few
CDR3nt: TGTGCCAGCAGCTTAGTTGAAGGGGTTGGAGGCTACACCTTC
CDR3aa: CASSLVEGVGGYTF

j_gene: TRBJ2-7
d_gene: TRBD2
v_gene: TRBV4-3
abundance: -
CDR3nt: TGCGCCAGTCCTATAGCGGGAGCGGGATACGAGCAGTACTTC
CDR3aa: CASPIAGAGYEQYF

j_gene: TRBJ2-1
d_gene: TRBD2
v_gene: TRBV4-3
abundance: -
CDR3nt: TGCGCCAGCAGCCGAGGACTAGCAGAGCAGTTCTTC
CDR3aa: CASSRGLAEQFF

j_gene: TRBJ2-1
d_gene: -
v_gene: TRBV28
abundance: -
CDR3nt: TGTACCAGCAGCTCCTCCGGGGGCACTAGCGAGATATCAAGGGAGCAGTTCTTC
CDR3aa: CTSSSSGGTSEISREQFF

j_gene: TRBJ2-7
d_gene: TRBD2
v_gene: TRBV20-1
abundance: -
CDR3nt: TGCAGTGCTAGAGACGGGACTAGCGGGAAGGCCGAGCAGTACTTC
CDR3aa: CSARDGTSGKAEQYF

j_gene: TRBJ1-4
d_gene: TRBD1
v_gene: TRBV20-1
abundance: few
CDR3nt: TGCAGTGCCACCGGACAGGGCGGGAATGAAAAACTGTTTTTT
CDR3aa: CSATGQGGNEKLFF

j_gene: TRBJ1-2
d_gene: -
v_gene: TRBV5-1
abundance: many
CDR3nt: TGCGCCAGCAGGCCATCCACAGATGCGGATGGCTACACCTTC
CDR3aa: CASRPSTDADGYTF

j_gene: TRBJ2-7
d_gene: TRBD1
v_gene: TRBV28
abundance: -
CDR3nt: TGTGCCAGCAGTCGCCCCCGGGACAGGCAAGAGCAGTACTTC
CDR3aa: CASSRPRDRQEQYF

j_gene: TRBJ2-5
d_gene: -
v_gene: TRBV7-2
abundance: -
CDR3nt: TGTGCCAGCAGCTTACACAGGCAAGAGACCCAGTACTTC
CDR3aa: CASSLHRQETQYF

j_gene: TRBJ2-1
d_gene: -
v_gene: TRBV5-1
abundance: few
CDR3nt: TGCGCCAGCAGCGTGCAGCCTGCCGGGAACTACAATGAGCAGTTCTTC
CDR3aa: CASSVQPAGNYNEQFF

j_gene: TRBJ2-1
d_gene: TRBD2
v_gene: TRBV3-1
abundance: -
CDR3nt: TGTGCCAGCAGCCCCCCCGGGACTAGCGGGACCAGGGGTGAGCAGTTCTTC
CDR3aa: CASSPPGTSGTRGEQFF